This T cell receptor beta chain was recorded in a study of blood T cells in healthy people across ages. Regarding the study as a whole: Donors of long life had a larger count of naive CD4+ cells and greater diversity than aged donors. Changes in expanded clonotypes were possibly confounded, as the CMV status of donors was unknown.

V shed 2 bases, J shed 5 bases, and the junction held 9 bases outside the gene matches. This CDR3 is built from 18 residues. Germline assignment: CDR1 MNHEY and CDR2 SMNVEV (reference sequence). Researchers isolated at least 6.5 million PBMCs per sample. Many counts were recorded for this clonotype. The target antigen is unknown. A J-beta primer mix and a sample-barcoded 5' primer were used in a second PCR of about 7 to 12 cycles. From the 5' RACE reads, TCRdb called clonotypes with MiXCR, one entry per CDR3 protein. Of hundreds of thousands of distinct CDR3 sequences listed, around 20% were seen once; the top ten hold roughly 3.6%.

Sample: blood. This sequence joins TRBV27 and TRBJ2-2; 12 bases agree with TRBD1. This clonotype was sampled from a man between 65 and 85 years old in good health. CDR3 residues: CASSLGGTGGFWTGELFF. CDR3 coding DNA: TGTGCCAGCAGTTTAGGGGGGACAGGGGGCTTTTGGACCGGGGAGCTGTTTTTT.